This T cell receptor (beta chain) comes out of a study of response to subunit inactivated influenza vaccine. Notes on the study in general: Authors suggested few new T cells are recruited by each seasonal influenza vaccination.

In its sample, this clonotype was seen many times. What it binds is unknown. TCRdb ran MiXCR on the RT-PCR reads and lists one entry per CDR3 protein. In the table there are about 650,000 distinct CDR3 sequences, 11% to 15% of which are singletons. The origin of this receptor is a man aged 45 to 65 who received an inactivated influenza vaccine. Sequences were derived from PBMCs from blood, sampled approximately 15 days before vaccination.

CDR3 nucleotide sequence: TGTGCCAGCAGCCAAGAACTACAGAAAGGGGGGTATGGTGGCTACACCTTC. Its translation is CASSQELQKGGYGGYTF. The chain joins TRBV4-2 to TRBJ1-2; tentatively, D is TRBD1 (6 bases). Trimming shortened V by 0 bases and J by 7 bases, and 21 bases separated the two germline ends. Germline assignment: CDR1 LGHNA and CDR2 YNFKEQ. CDR3 length equals 17 residues.